This record concerns one TCR beta chain sequence. The sample originates from a study of cytomegalovirus exposure and HLA in healthy donors. The PCR ran on 60 Vbeta and 13 Jbeta primers. Repertoires were generated with immunoSEQ multiplex PCR, while TCRdb's copy carries only in-frame clones and drops some. The sample has 90,000 to 120,000 clones, around four fifths seen once; the top ten hold roughly 1.8%. Material for sequencing was PBMCs. The TCR comes from a woman in her thirties or forties in good health and CMV-seronegative.

CDR3 bases: TGTGCCAGCTCACAAAGCGGGAGCCTAGGGGAGACCCAGTACTTC. This encodes CASSQSGSLGETQYF. This chain links TRBV18 with TRBJ2-5; 8 nucleotides line up with TRBD2. This CDR3 region has 15 residues. CDR1 KGHSH and CDR2 LQKENI come from the germline V gene. Unmatched junction bases numbered 9, after V lost 4 bases and J lost 5 bases.